These 19 T cell receptor beta chains originate from one sample sequenced in a study of T cell responses to AZD1222 COVID-19 vaccine. Sequencing used immunoSEQ multiplex PCR; TCRdb keeps in-frame clones, though not all of them. Of 150,000 or so clones in the sample, 80% to 95% were seen once. Sequenced material: peripheral blood, taken on day 0 of AZD1222 vaccination. The source is an adult in good health.

The V gene is TRBV12-5, the J gene TRBJ2-1, with D possibly being TRBD1 or TRBD2 (5 bases each). Per the germline V gene, CDR1 is LGHNT and CDR2 is FRNRAP. The CDR3 is made up of 17 amino acids. Between the trimmed V and J ends, which lost 0 bases and 2 bases, there was a span of 14 bases. Here the CDR3 reads CASGLVREWDPYNEQFF. The CDR3 nucleotides read TGTGCTAGTGGTTTGGTACGTGAGTGGGACCCCTACAATGAGCAGTTCTTC.

This chain joins TRBV7-2 and TRBJ2-7, with D unclear. CDR1 is SGHTA and CDR2 is FQGNSA in the germline V gene. This CDR3 is built from 14 residues. Trimming cost V 5 bases and J 4 bases, with 15 bases left between them. CDR3 bases: TGTGCCAGCAGCCCCCTTGTGACTCGGTACGAGCAGTACTTC. It encodes CASSPLVTRYEQYF.

This chain uses TRBV3-1 (or the pseudogene TRBV3-2) with TRBJ1-2, with 7 bases matching TRBD1. This CDR3 has 15 amino acids. The ends lost 5 bases at V and 0 bases at J; junction bases unmatched: 6. Germline loops: CDR1 LGHDT, CDR2 YNNKEL (reference sequence). The CDR3 loop reads CASSSTGSPNYGYTF. CDR3 nucleotide sequence: TGTGCCAGCAGCTCGACAGGGAGCCCTAACTATGGCTACACCTTC.

J is TRBJ1-1 and V is TRBV7-9; D is perhaps TRBD1 (6 bases). The V gene's germline CDR1 is SEHNR and CDR2 FQNEAQ (reference sequence). CDR3 length: 13 amino acids. V lost 3 bases to trimming and J lost 6 bases, with 11 bases between them. CDR3 sequence reads: CASSFPEGAEAFF. The CDR3 nucleotides read TGTGCCAGCAGCTTCCCCGAGGGGGCTGAAGCTTTCTTT.

J is TRBJ2-3 and V is TRBV7-9; 7 bases align to TRBD2. The CDR3 consists of 17 residues. Germline assignment: CDR1 SEHNR and CDR2 FQNEAQ (reference sequence). V lost 1 base and J lost 2; bases outside the gene matches: 9. CDR3 DNA sequence: TGTGCCAGCAGCTTAGATCTTGCGGGACTACTCACAGATACGCAGTATTTT. Protein sequence: CASSLDLAGLLTDTQYF.

V and J are TRBV5-1 and TRBJ2-1, with TRBD1 matching over 9 bases. The CDR3 sequence is 16 residues long. J was trimmed by 0 bases and V by 4 bases; bases with no gene match: 5. Germline CDR1 SGHRS, CDR2 YFSETQ. The CDR3 here is CASSPQGASSYNEQFF. The CDR3 DNA reads TGCGCCAGCAGCCCACAGGGGGCGAGCTCCTACAATGAGCAGTTCTTC.

This clone was recorded a few times. The gene calls are TRBV28 and TRBJ1-3; D uncertain. CDR1 and CDR2 from the germline V gene are MDHEN and SYDVKM. V was cut by 6 bases and J by 2 bases, with 11 bases left in between. The CDR3 is 14 amino acids. This CDR3 is CASSPPGTGNTIYF. The CDR3 region has the DNA TGTGCCAGCAGCCCACCCGGGACTGGAAACACCATATATTTT.

This chain uses TRBV6-2 or TRBV6-3 with TRBJ2-5; 14 bases align to TRBD2. CDR1 and CDR2 from the germline V gene are MNHEY and SVGEGT. The CDR3 length is 16 residues. Unmatched junction bases numbered 6, after V lost 4 bases and J lost 5 bases. The chain's CDR3 is CASSLGLAGVGETQYF. As DNA, the CDR3 is TGTGCCAGCAGTTTGGGACTAGCGGGAGTGGGGGAGACCCAGTACTTC.

The chain uses TRBV24-1 and TRBJ2-1; 7 nucleotides align to TRBD2. Germline V gene sequence: CDR1 KGHDR, CDR2 SFDVKD. The CDR3 extends over 15 amino acids. J was trimmed by 0 bases and V by 6 bases; bases with no gene match: 4. CDR3 in amino acids: CATSIGRGSYNEQFF. CDR3 bases: TGTGCCACCAGTATAGGGAGGGGCTCCTACAATGAGCAGTTCTTC.

The chain employs TRBV11-2 and TRBJ2-7; D perhaps matches TRBD2 (5 bases). This CDR3 spans 12 amino acids. Trimming cost V 4 bases and J 6 bases, with 10 bases left between them. In germline, CDR1 is SGHAT, CDR2 FQNNGV. CDR3 bases: TGTGCCAGCAGCTCAGGAGGATTCGAGCAGTACTTC. It specifies CASSSGGFEQYF.

The rearrangement uses TRBV3-1 (or the pseudogene TRBV3-2) and TRBJ1-2, with TRBD1 as a possible D gene (5 bases). The CDR3 is 14 amino acids. Germline V gene lookup returns CDR1 LGHDT and CDR2 YNNKEL (reference sequence). V lost 2 bases to trimming and J lost 4 bases, with 11 bases between them. The chain's CDR3 is CASSQLGRAYGYTF. The DNA for the CDR3 is TGTGCCAGCAGCCAACTCGGCAGGGCCTATGGCTACACCTTC.

The rearrangement uses TRBV28 and TRBJ2-7; 10 positions match TRBD1. Trimming removed 7 bases from V and 2 bases from J; junction bases left unmatched: 8. The CDR3 has 15 residues. Germline loops: CDR1 MDHEN, CDR2 SYDVKM. The CDR3 loop reads CASTTRTGGTYEQYF. CDR3 sequence (DNA): TGTGCCAGCACCACCCGGACAGGGGGAACCTACGAGCAGTACTTC.

The table lists this clone with a count of one. The rearrangement joins TRBV7-2 to TRBJ2-5, with 8 bases fitting TRBD2. The germline CDR1 and CDR2 sequences are SGHTA and FQGNSA. V lost 2 bases, J lost 5 bases, and 7 bases stayed unmatched. The CDR3 spans 15 residues. The CDR3 region has the DNA TGTGCCAGCAGCTTAAGGGCGGGGGGCGGGGAGACCCAGTACTTC. This sequence encodes CASSLRAGGGETQYF.

The DNA for the CDR3 is TGTGCCAGCAGCTTAGATACCGGCACTGAAGCTTTCTTT. This translates into CASSLDTGTEAFF. This chain connects TRBV7-6 to TRBJ1-1; D is undetermined. Trimming left V 1 base short and J 4 bases short, with 7 bases between. CDR1 is SGHVS and CDR2 is FNYEAQ in the germline V gene. The CDR3 covers 13 residues.

The chain uses TRBV28 and TRBJ2-7; no reliable D call. The germline gives CDR1 MDHEN, CDR2 SYDVKM. There are 13 residues in the CDR3. The V end lost 8 bases, the J end lost 2 bases, and 13 bases lay between the germline ends. The CDR3 bases are TGTGCCAGCTCAAAAGGAATAACCTACGAGCAGTACTTC. Its protein product is CASSKGITYEQYF.

The chain has TRBV4-1 and TRBJ1-6; D is possibly TRBD1 (5 bases). Per the germline V gene, CDR1 is MGHRA and CDR2 is YSYEKL. Trimming stripped 4 bases from V and 0 bases from J, with 10 bases between. The CDR3 is made up of 16 amino acids. The CDR3 spells CASSREGSSYNSPLHF. The CDR3 DNA reads TGCGCCAGCAGCCGTGAGGGGAGCTCCTATAATTCACCCCTCCACTTT.

This chain links TRBV6-1 with TRBJ1-1; weak D call: TRBD1 (6 bases). The CDR3 runs 14 residues. Trimming took off 8 bases at V and 3 bases at J, with 16 bases between the two ends. Germline assignment: CDR1 MNHNS and CDR2 SASEGT. In DNA form, the CDR3 reads TGTGCCAGCGGGAGGGGGAAGGGCTACACTGAAGCTTTCTTT. It is translated as CASGRGKGYTEAFF.

The CDR3 loop reads CASSQDPPGLVHRIYGYTF. As DNA, the CDR3 is TGTGCCAGCAGCCAAGACCCCCCTGGACTTGTGCACCGGATCTATGGCTACACCTTC. The gene calls are TRBV3-1 (or the pseudogene TRBV3-2) and TRBJ1-2; D unresolved. V lost 0 bases and J 4 bases, leaving 24 bases between the germline ends. Per germline, CDR1 LGHDT and CDR2 YNNKEL (reference sequence). This CDR3 contains 19 residues.

The sample holds one count of this clone. V gene TRBV19 combines with J gene TRBJ1-1, with D possibly matching TRBD1 (5 bases). Germline-derived CDR1 and CDR2 are LNHDA and SQIVND (reference sequence). The CDR3 extends over 16 amino acids. Trimming took off 0 bases at V and 2 bases at J, with 13 bases between the two ends. This chain's CDR3 is CASSIDLTVRNTEAFF. Here the CDR3 DNA reads TGTGCCAGTAGTATAGACCTGACAGTCCGCAACACTGAAGCTTTCTTT.